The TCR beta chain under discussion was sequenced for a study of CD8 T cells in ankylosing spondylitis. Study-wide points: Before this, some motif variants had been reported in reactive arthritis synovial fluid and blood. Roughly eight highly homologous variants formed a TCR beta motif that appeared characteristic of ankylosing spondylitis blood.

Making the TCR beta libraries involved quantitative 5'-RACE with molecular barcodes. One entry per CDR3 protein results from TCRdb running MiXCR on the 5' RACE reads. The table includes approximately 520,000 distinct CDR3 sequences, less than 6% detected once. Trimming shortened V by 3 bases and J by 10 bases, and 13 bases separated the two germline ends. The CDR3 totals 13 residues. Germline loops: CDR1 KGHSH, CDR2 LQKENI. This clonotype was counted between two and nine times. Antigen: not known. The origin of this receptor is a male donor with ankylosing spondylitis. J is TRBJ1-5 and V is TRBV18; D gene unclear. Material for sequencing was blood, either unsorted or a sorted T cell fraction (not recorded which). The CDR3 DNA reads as TGTGCCAGCTCACCCTACGGTAGGGAACCCCAGCATTTT. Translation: CASSPYGREPQHF.